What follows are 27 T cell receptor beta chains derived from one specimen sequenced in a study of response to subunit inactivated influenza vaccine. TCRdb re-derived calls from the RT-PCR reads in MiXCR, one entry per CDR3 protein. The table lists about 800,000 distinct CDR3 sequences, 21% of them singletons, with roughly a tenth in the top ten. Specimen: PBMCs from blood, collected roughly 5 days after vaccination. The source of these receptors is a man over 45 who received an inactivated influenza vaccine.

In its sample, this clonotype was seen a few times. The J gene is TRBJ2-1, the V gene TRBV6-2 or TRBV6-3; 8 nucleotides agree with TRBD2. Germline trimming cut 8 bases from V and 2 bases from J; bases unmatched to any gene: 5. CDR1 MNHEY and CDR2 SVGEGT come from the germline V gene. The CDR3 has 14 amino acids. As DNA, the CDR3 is TGTGCCAGCGGGTTAGCGGGAACCTACAATGAGCAGTTCTTC. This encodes CASGLAGTYNEQFF.

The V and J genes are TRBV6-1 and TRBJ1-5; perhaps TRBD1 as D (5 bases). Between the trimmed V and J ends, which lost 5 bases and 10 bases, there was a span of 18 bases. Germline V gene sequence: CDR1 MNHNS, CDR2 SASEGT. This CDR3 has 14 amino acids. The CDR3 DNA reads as TGTGCCAGCAGTCCCGGTGGGGGAGGTCCTCCCCAGCATTTT. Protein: CASSPGGGGPPQHF.

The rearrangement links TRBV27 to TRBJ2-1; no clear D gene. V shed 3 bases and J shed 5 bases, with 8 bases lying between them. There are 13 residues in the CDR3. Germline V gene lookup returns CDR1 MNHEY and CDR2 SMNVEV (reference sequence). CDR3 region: CASSFSVDNEQFF. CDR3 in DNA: TGTGCCAGCAGTTTTTCCGTTGACAATGAGCAGTTCTTC.

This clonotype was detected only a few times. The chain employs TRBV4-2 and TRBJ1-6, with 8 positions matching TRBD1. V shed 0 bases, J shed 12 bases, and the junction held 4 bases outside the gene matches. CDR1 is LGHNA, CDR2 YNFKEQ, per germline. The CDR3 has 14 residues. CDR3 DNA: TGTGCCAGCAGCCAAGACAGGGGGCGTAAACCCCTCCACTTT. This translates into CASSQDRGRKPLHF.

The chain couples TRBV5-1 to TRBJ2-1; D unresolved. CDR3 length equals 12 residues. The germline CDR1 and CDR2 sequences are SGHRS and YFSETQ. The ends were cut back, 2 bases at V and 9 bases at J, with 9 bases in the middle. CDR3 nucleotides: TGCGCCAGCAGCTTTTCATCCGGTGAGCAGTTCTTC. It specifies CASSFSSGEQFF.

CDR3 DNA: TGTGCCAGCAGTGTGCTAGCGGGGCCTAGCAATGAGCAGTTCTTC. This encodes CASSVLAGPSNEQFF. The chain employs TRBV6-4 and TRBJ2-1; TRBD2 agrees at 9 bases. The CDR3 is 15 residues long. The J segment lost 6 bases and the V segment lost 4 bases, leaving 7 bases of the junction unmatched. CDR1 MRHNA and CDR2 SNTAGT come from the germline V gene.

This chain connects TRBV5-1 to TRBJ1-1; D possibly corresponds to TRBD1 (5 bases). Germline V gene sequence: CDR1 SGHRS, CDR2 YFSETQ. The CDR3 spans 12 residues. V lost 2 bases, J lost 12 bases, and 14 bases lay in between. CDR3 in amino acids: CASSLDGGYPFF. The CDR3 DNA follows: TGCGCCAGCAGCTTAGACGGGGGGTATCCTTTCTTT.

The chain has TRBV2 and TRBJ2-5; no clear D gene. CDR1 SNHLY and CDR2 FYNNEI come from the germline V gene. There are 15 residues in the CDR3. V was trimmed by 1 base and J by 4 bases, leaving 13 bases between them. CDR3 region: CASSEGLPGGETQYF. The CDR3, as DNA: TGTGCCAGCAGTGAAGGTCTACCTGGCGGAGAGACCCAGTACTTC. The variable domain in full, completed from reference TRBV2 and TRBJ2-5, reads EPEVTQTPSHQVTQMGQEVILRCVPISNHLYFYWYRQILGQKVEFLVSFYNNEISEKSEIFDDQFSVERPDGSNFTLKIRSTKLEDSAMYFCASSEGLPGGETQYFGPGTRLLVL.

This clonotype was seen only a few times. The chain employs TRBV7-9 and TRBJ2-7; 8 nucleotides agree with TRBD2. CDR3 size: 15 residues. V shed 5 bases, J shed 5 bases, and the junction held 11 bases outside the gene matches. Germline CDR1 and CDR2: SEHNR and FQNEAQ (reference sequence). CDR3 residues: CASSIRLANAHEQYF. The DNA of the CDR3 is TGTGCCAGCAGCATTCGACTAGCGAACGCCCACGAGCAGTACTTC.

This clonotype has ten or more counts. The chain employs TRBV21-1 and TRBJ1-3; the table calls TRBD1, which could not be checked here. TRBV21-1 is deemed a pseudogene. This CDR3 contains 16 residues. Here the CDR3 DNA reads TGTGCCAGCAGCCAAAGGACAGGGGGCTGTGGAAACACCATATATTTT. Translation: CASSQRTGGCGNTIYF.

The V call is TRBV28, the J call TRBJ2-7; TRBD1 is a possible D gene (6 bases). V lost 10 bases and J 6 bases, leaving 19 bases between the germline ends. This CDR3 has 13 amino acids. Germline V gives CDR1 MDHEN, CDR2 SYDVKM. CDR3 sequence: CATEYREMGEQYF. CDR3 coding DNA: TGTGCCACCGAATACAGGGAAATGGGCGAGCAGTACTTC.

The CDR3, as DNA: TGCAGCGGAACGACAGGGGCTAATGAAAAACTGTTTTTT. It specifies CSGTTGANEKLFF. This rearrangement joins TRBV29-1 to TRBJ1-4, with TRBD1 matching over 8 bases. Germline V gives CDR1 SQVTM, CDR2 ANQGSEA. The CDR3 covers 13 residues. The J segment lost 3 bases and the V segment lost 7 bases, leaving 4 bases of the junction unmatched.

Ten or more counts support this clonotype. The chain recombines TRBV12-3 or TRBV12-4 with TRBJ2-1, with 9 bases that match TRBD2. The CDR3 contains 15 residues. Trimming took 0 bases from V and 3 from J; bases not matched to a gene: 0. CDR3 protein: CASSLALAGYNEQFF. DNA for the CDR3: TGTGCCAGCAGTTTAGCACTAGCGGGCTACAATGAGCAGTTCTTC.

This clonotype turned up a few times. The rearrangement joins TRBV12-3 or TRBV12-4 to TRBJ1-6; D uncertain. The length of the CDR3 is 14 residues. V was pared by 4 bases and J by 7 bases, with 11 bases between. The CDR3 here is CASSSQSMNSPLHF. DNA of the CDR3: TGTGCCAGCAGTTCGCAGTCGATGAATTCACCCCTCCACTTT.

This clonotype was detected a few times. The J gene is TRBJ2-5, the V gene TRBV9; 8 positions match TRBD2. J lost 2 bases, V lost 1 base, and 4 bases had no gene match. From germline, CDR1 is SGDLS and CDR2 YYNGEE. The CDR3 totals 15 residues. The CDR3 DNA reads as TGTGCCAGCAGCGTATCTAGCGGGCCTCAAGAGACCCAGTACTTC. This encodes CASSVSSGPQETQYF.

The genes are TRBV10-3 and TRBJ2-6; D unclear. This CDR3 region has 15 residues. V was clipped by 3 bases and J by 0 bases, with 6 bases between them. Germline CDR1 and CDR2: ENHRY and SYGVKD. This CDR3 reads CAISDPLSGANVLTF. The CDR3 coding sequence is TGTGCCATCAGTGACCCCCTCTCTGGGGCCAACGTCCTGACTTTC.

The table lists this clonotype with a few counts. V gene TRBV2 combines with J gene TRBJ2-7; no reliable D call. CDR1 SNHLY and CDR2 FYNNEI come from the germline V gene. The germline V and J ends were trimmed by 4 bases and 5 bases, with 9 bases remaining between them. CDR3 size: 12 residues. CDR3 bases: TGTGCCAGCAGTGTATTACTCCACGAGCAGTACTTC. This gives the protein CASSVLLHEQYF.

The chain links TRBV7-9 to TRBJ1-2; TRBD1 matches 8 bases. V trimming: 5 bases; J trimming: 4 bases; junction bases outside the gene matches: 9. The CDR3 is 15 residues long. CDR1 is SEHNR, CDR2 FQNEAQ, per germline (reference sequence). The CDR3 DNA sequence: TGTGCCAGCAGCATGGACAGGGCGCCGAGCTATGGCTACACCTTC. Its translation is CASSMDRAPSYGYTF.

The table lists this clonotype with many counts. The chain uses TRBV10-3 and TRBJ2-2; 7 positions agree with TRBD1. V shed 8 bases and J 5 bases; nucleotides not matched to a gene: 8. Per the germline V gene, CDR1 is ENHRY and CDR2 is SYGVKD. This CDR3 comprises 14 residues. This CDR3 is CAIHSTGSTGELFF. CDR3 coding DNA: TGTGCCATCCATTCGACAGGGAGTACCGGGGAGCTGTTTTTT.

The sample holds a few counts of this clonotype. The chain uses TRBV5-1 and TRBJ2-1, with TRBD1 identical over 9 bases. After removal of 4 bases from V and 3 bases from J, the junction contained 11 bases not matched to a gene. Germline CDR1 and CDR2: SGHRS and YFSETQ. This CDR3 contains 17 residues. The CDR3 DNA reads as TGCGCCAGCAGCCGTTTATTAATGGGACAGGGCTACAATGAGCAGTTCTTC. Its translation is CASSRLLMGQGYNEQFF.

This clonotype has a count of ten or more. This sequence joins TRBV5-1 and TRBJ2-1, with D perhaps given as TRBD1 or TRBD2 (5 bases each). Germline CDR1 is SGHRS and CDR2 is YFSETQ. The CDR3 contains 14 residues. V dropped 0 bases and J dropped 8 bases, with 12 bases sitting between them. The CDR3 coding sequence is TGCGCCAGCAGCTTGGGGTTCAGGGACGATGAGCAGTTCTTC. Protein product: CASSLGFRDDEQFF.

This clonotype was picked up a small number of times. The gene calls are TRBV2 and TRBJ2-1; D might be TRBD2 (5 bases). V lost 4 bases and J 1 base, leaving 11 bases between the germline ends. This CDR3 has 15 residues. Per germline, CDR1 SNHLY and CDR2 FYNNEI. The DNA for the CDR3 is TGTGCCAGCAGTGTACGGGGTGGGTCCTACAATGAGCAGTTCTTC. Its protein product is CASSVRGGSYNEQFF.

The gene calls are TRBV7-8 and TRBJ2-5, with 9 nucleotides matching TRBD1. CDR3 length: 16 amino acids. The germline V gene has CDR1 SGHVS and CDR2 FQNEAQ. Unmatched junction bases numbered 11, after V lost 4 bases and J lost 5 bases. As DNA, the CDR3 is TGTGCCAGCAGCTCCCGACAGGGGGGTAATGGGGAGACCCAGTACTTC. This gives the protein CASSSRQGGNGETQYF.

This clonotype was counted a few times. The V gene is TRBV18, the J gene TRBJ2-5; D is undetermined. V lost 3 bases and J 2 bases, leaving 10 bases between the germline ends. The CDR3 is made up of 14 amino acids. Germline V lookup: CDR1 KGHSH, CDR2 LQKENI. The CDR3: CASSPGAEQETQYF. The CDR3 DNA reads TGTGCCAGCTCACCGGGCGCGGAGCAAGAGACCCAGTACTTC. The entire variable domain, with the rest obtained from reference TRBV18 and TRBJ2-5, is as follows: NAGVMQNPRHLVRRRGQEARLRCSPMKGHSHVYWYRQLPEEGLKFMVYLQKENIIDESGMPKERFSAEFPKEGPSILRIQQVVRGDSAAYFCASSPGAEQETQYFGPGTRLLVL.

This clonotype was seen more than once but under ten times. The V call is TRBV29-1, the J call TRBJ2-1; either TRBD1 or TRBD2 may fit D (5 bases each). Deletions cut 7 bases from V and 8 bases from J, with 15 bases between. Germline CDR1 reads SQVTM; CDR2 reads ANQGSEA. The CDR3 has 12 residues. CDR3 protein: CSAPRGAYEQFF. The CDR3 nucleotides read TGCAGCGCCCCGCGAGGGGCCTATGAGCAGTTCTTC.

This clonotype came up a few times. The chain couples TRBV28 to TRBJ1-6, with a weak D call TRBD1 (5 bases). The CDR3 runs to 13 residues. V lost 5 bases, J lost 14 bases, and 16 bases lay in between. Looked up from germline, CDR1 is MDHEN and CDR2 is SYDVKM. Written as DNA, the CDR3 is TGTGCCAGCAGTCCGGGACGGACTTCGTCCCTCCACTTT. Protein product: CASSPGRTSSLHF.

The CDR3 loop reads CSVRTSLETQYF. In nucleotides, the CDR3 is TGCAGTGTTAGGACTAGCCTCGAGACCCAGTACTTC. V usage is TRBV20-1 and J usage is TRBJ2-5; TRBD2 matches at 8 bases. The length of the CDR3 is 12 residues. Losses at the gene ends were 7 bases for V and 5 bases for J; bases not matched to a gene: 6. Germline CDR1 DFQATT, CDR2 SNEGSKA (reference sequence).